Below, 32 T cell receptor beta chains from the same sample are listed, as sequenced in a study of blood T cell repertoires in COVID-19. Libraries were prepared by immunoSEQ multiplex PCR; TCRdb keeps only in-frame clonotypes and omits some of them. The repertoire consists of under 300,000 clones, with roughly 86% occurring once and the leading ten covering roughly 0.8%. Sequencing was done on a sample of peripheral blood. The receptors stem from a woman in her twenties or thirties with acute or convalescent COVID-19.

The chain has TRBV18 and TRBJ2-7; 9 bases align to TRBD2. CDR3 length equals 15 residues. Germline CDR1 is KGHSH and CDR2 is LQKENI. V shed 1 base and J 0 bases; nucleotides not matched to a gene: 1. The CDR3 spells CASSPLGLASYEQYF. The CDR3, as DNA: TGTGCCAGCTCACCACTGGGACTAGCCTCCTACGAGCAGTACTTC.

This clone has more than one count but fewer than ten. V gene TRBV5-1 combines with J gene TRBJ2-3; 9 bases map to TRBD2. With 4 bases clipped from V and 0 bases from J, the junction kept 6 bases outside the gene matches. Germline CDR1 and CDR2: SGHRS and YFSETQ. This CDR3 comprises 16 residues. This chain's CDR3 is CASSIGLAPSTDTQYF. CDR3 bases: TGCGCCAGCAGCATCGGACTAGCGCCTAGCACAGATACGCAGTATTTT.

V gene TRBV19 combines with J gene TRBJ2-7, with 8 bases identical to TRBD1. The CDR3 is 15 residues long. The trim removed 2 bases at V and 3 bases at J, leaving 6 bases unmatched. Germline assignment: CDR1 LNHDA and CDR2 SQIVND (reference sequence). Here the CDR3 DNA reads TGTGCCAGTAGTATATCCGGGACAGGCCTCTACGAGCAGTACTTC. Translation: CASSISGTGLYEQYF.

This clone was counted once. The genes are TRBV25-1 and TRBJ1-3, with no clear D. The CDR3 spans 14 residues. The V and J ends lost 5 bases and 4 bases respectively, with 12 bases between them. Germline values: CDR1 MGHDK, CDR2 SYGVNS. CDR3 residues: CASSFLGFGNTIYF. The CDR3 coding sequence is TGTGCCAGCAGTTTTCTGGGCTTCGGAAACACCATATATTTT.

This chain joins TRBV9 and TRBJ2-5; 7 bases are a match to TRBD2. Germline CDR1 SGDLS, CDR2 YYNGEE. CDR3 length: 14 amino acids. Trimming removed 0 bases from V and 4 bases from J; junction bases left unmatched: 3. The CDR3: CASSVDPGGETQYF. Written as DNA, the CDR3 is TGTGCCAGCAGCGTAGACCCGGGGGGAGAGACCCAGTACTTC.

Only one count was recorded for this clone. V gene TRBV15 combines with J gene TRBJ1-5; D is unresolved. This CDR3 spans 18 amino acids. Deletions cut 1 base from V and 0 bases from J, with 16 bases between. Germline V gene data show CDR1 as LNHNV and CDR2 as YYDKDF (reference sequence). CDR3 amino acids: CATSRARQQRDSNQPQHF. The DNA for the CDR3 is TGTGCCACCAGCAGAGCACGTCAACAGCGGGATAGCAATCAGCCCCAGCATTTT.

The sample holds a few counts of this clone. The V gene is TRBV5-1, the J gene TRBJ1-2, with D maybe TRBD1 (6 bases). The length of the CDR3 is 14 residues. Germline CDR1 and CDR2: SGHRS and YFSETQ. Trimming shortened V by 4 bases and J by 3 bases, and 13 bases separated the two germline ends. The CDR3 spells CASSGGQDYYGYTF. The CDR3 DNA sequence: TGCGCCAGCAGCGGGGGACAAGACTACTATGGCTACACCTTC. The full variable domain, its missing parts supplied by reference TRBV5-1 and TRBJ1-2, is KAGVTQTPRYLIKTRGQQVTLSCSPISGHRSVSWYQQTPGQGLQFLFEYFSETQRNKGNFPGRFSGRQFSNSRSEMNVSTLELGDSALYLCASSGGQDYYGYTFGSGTRLTVV.

The chain recombines TRBV19 with TRBJ1-5; TRBD1 matches 9 bases. The V segment lost 0 bases and the J segment 6 bases; nucleotides outside the gene matches: 6. This CDR3 contains 16 residues. Looked up from germline, CDR1 is LNHDA and CDR2 is SQIVND (reference sequence). The DNA for the CDR3 is TGTGCCAGTAGTATAGAAGGGACAGGGTGGATTCAGCCCCAGCATTTT. As protein: CASSIEGTGWIQPQHF.

The genes are TRBV5-4 and TRBJ2-6; 8 bases fit TRBD2. CDR3 length: 16 residues. Germline V gives CDR1 SGHNT, CDR2 YYREEE (reference sequence). V gave up 4 bases and J gave up 2 bases; unmatched junction bases: 5. The CDR3 region has the DNA TGTGCCAGCAGCGGACTAGCTTCCCCTGGGGCCAACGTCCTGACTTTC. Residues: CASSGLASPGANVLTF.

The chain is built from TRBV25-1 and TRBJ1-3; a weak D match, TRBD1 (5 bases). Germline V CDR1 and CDR2: MGHDK, SYGVNS. The CDR3 length is 12 residues. Trimming pared 8 bases from V and 16 bases from J, leaving 21 bases between. The CDR3 reads CASSGGTGIVYF. In DNA form, the CDR3 reads TGTGCCAGCTCGGGTGGTACAGGAATAGTGTATTTT.

The chain couples TRBV5-1 to TRBJ2-7; 9 bases map to TRBD1. Germline CDR1 is SGHRS and CDR2 is YFSETQ. The CDR3 has 16 residues. Trimming took 3 bases from V and 1 from J; bases not matched to a gene: 8. CDR3 coding DNA: TGCGCCAGCAGCTACTCTTCCGGGACAGGGTCCTACGAGCAGTACTTC. This gives the protein CASSYSSGTGSYEQYF.

The genes are TRBV7-8 and TRBJ2-1; 10 positions match TRBD2. The CDR3 consists of 17 residues. The germline V gene has CDR1 SGHVS and CDR2 FQNEAQ. Trimming removed 3 bases from V and 0 bases from J; junction bases left unmatched: 5. The DNA of the CDR3 is TGTGCCAGCAGCTTCGGGGGACTAGCGAGCTCCTACAATGAGCAGTTCTTC. Residues: CASSFGGLASSYNEQFF.

This clone was picked up one time. CDR3 loop: CASSIGAAGLRETQYF. DNA of the CDR3: TGTGCCAGTAGTATAGGTGCGGCGGGGCTAAGAGAGACCCAGTACTTC. The V gene is TRBV19, the J gene TRBJ2-5; TRBD2 might be the D (6 bases). Germline CDR1 reads LNHDA; CDR2 reads SQIVND (reference sequence). V gave up 1 base and J gave up 4 bases, with 16 bases separating them. The CDR3 extends over 16 amino acids.

This chain uses TRBV10-1 with TRBJ2-1; 7 bases are a match to TRBD1. From germline, CDR1 is WNHNN and CDR2 SYGVQD (reference sequence). This CDR3 has 15 residues. Trimming removed 5 bases from V and 7 bases from J; junction bases left unmatched: 11. The CDR3 spells CASSSGQQKGNEQFF. CDR3 nucleotides: TGCGCCAGCAGTTCGGGACAGCAAAAGGGTAATGAGCAGTTCTTC.

V is TRBV7-2 and J is TRBJ1-1; TRBD1 matches at 8 bases. The V segment lost 0 bases and the J segment 10 bases; nucleotides outside the gene matches: 4. Germline V gene data show CDR1 as SGHTA and CDR2 as FQGNSA. CDR3 length equals 13 residues. CDR3 nucleotides: TGTGCCAGCAGCTTAGCTGGACAGGGTTTAGCTTTCTTT. It specifies CASSLAGQGLAFF.

The chain joins TRBV12-3 or TRBV12-4 to TRBJ1-2, with D hard to call. The CDR3 contains 12 residues. Trimming removed 3 bases at V and 8 bases at J, with 10 bases between. The CDR3 coding sequence is TGTGCCAGCAGTTTGCAGTTCGGGGGCTACACCTTC. This translates into CASSLQFGGYTF.

The chain employs TRBV5-1 and TRBJ2-7, with 11 bases that match TRBD2. Trimming at V came to 4 bases and at J to 2 bases, leaving 17 bases not matched to a gene. The CDR3 runs to 19 residues. Germline V CDR1 and CDR2: SGHRS, YFSETQ. The CDR3 sequence is CASSPNRKETSGRTYEQYF. CDR3 in DNA: TGCGCCAGCAGCCCAAACCGTAAGGAAACTAGCGGGAGAACCTACGAGCAGTACTTC. Combining the CDR3 with reference TRBV5-1 and TRBJ2-7 gives the whole variable domain KAGVTQTPRYLIKTRGQQVTLSCSPISGHRSVSWYQQTPGQGLQFLFEYFSETQRNKGNFPGRFSGRQFSNSRSEMNVSTLELGDSALYLCASSPNRKETSGRTYEQYFGPGTRLTVT.

This clone occurred a few times. This rearrangement joins TRBV19 to TRBJ1-1; no definite D call. Trimming cost V 3 bases and J 4 bases, with 12 bases left between them. From germline, CDR1 is LNHDA and CDR2 SQIVND (reference sequence). This CDR3 is 14 amino acids long. The DNA of the CDR3 is TGTGCCAGTAGTATTTTACCAACGGGCACTGAAGCTTTCTTT. Translated, it gives CASSILPTGTEAFF.

This clone appeared once. The gene calls are TRBV19 and TRBJ1-2; D call uncertain. Trimming cost V 2 bases and J 1 base, with 11 bases left between them. This CDR3 is 15 amino acids long. CDR1 is LNHDA, CDR2 SQIVND, per germline (reference sequence). The chain's CDR3 is CASSIWSGSNYGYTF. In DNA, the CDR3 is TGTGCCAGTAGTATATGGAGCGGGAGTAACTATGGCTACACCTTC.

The chain combines TRBV25-1 with TRBJ2-3; D may be TRBD2 (5 bases). Germline V gene lookup returns CDR1 MGHDK and CDR2 SYGVNS. Trimming stripped 2 bases from V and 2 bases from J, with 14 bases between. There are 16 residues in the CDR3. CDR3 protein: CASSEQRKTYTDTQYF. For the CDR3, the DNA is TGTGCCAGCAGTGAACAGCGGAAGACCTACACAGATACGCAGTATTTT.

The chain links TRBV30 to TRBJ2-1, with TRBD1 identical over 11 bases. CDR1 and CDR2 (germline): GTSNPN, SVGIG (reference sequence). This CDR3 region has 13 residues. The ends lost 1 base at V and 12 bases at J; junction bases unmatched: 5. The CDR3 nucleotides are TGTGCCTGGAGTGGGACAGGGGGCATCAGGCAGTTCTTC. Protein product: CAWSGTGGIRQFF.

J is TRBJ2-7 and V is TRBV24-1; D not resolved. CDR1 KGHDR and CDR2 SFDVKD come from the germline V gene. The CDR3 has 15 amino acids. Trimming removed 12 bases at V and 3 bases at J, with 23 bases between. DNA for the CDR3: TGTGCCCCGTCCGGATGCAGACAAACCGTCTACGAGCAGTACTTC. Protein: CAPSGCRQTVYEQYF.

V gene TRBV6-6 combines with J gene TRBJ1-1; D gene uncertain. Per germline, CDR1 MNHNY and CDR2 SVGAGI (reference sequence). Trimming removed 8 bases at V and 8 bases at J, with 18 bases between. This CDR3 is built from 13 residues. CDR3 region: CASGRGGIGEAFF. CDR3 coding DNA: TGTGCCAGCGGGCGGGGAGGGATCGGGGAAGCTTTCTTT.

The chain links TRBV19 to TRBJ1-2; no definite D call. CDR3 size: 13 residues. V lost 2 bases and J lost 4, with 8 bases in between. The germline V gene has CDR1 LNHDA and CDR2 SQIVND (reference sequence). DNA for the CDR3: TGTGCCAGTAGTATACAGGAACCCTATGGCTACACCTTC. This translates into CASSIQEPYGYTF.

The chain has TRBV29-1 and TRBJ2-1, with 8 bases matching TRBD2. CDR3 length equals 15 residues. CDR1 SQVTM and CDR2 ANQGSEA come from the germline V gene. J gave up 0 bases and V 3 bases, and 4 bases lay outside the gene matches. CDR3 amino acids: CSVEGSGSSYNEQFF. For the CDR3, the DNA is TGCAGCGTTGAGGGGAGCGGGAGCTCCTACAATGAGCAGTTCTTC.

This clone was seen just once. This chain joins TRBV3-1 (or the pseudogene TRBV3-2) and TRBJ1-4; TRBD1 aligns across 9 bases. The CDR3 covers 16 residues. Germline V gene data show CDR1 as LGHDT and CDR2 as YNNKEL (reference sequence). Unmatched junction bases numbered 4, after V lost 3 bases and J lost 2 bases. The CDR3 sequence is CASSQGTGTTNEKLFF. CDR3 bases: TGTGCCAGCAGCCAGGGGACAGGGACCACTAATGAAAAACTGTTTTTT.

This clone has only one observation. The chain has TRBV11-3 and TRBJ2-5; D remains unclear. The CDR3 runs 18 residues. Trimming removed 3 bases at V and 3 bases at J, with 23 bases between. Germline V gives CDR1 SGHNT, CDR2 YENEEA. Here the CDR3 reads CASSFFADATTQEETQYF. The CDR3 coding sequence is TGTGCCAGCAGCTTCTTTGCGGATGCCACCACTCAAGAAGAGACCCAGTACTTC. Drawing the rest from reference TRBV11-3 and TRBJ2-5, the complete variable domain is EAGVVQSPRYKIIEKKQPVAFWCNPISGHNTLYWYLQNLGQGPELLIRYENEEAVDDSQLPKDRFSAERLKGVDSTLKIQPAELGDSAVYLCASSFFADATTQEETQYFGPGTRLLVL.

DNA for the CDR3: TGCAGTGCTAGTTCTACTAGCGGATACAATGAGCAGTTCTTC. This sequence encodes CSASSTSGYNEQFF. This chain uses TRBV20-1 with TRBJ2-1; 8 bases are a match to TRBD2. The trim removed 3 bases at V and 4 bases at J, leaving 5 bases unmatched. The CDR3 length is 14 residues. Per germline, CDR1 DFQATT and CDR2 SNEGSKA (reference sequence).

This sequence joins TRBV6-5 and TRBJ2-7; 8 bases line up with TRBD2. Losses at the gene ends were 2 bases for V and 7 bases for J; bases not matched to a gene: 10. The CDR3 has 15 residues. CDR1 MNHEY and CDR2 SVGAGI come from the germline V gene. CDR3 sequence (DNA): TGTGCCAGCAGTTACCCGGAAGCGGGAGTAAGTGAGCAGTACTTC. The encoded protein is CASSYPEAGVSEQYF.

The rearrangement links TRBV10-3 to TRBJ2-1, with TRBD2 matching 8 bases. Germline V gene lookup returns CDR1 ENHRY and CDR2 SYGVKD. This CDR3 region has 16 residues. With 6 bases clipped from V and 4 bases from J, the junction kept 11 bases outside the gene matches. In DNA, the CDR3 is TGTGCCATCAGGGCATCTTTAGCGGGGAGTTACAATGAGCAGTTCTTC. This translates into CAIRASLAGSYNEQFF.

The V gene is TRBV6-6, the J gene TRBJ2-7; tentative D call: TRBD2 (6 bases). The CDR3 has 14 amino acids. Germline V gene data show CDR1 as MNHNY and CDR2 as SVGAGI (reference sequence). V was trimmed by 2 bases and J by 0 bases, leaving 8 bases between them. CDR3 sequence reads: CASSYDGSSYEQYF. The CDR3 nucleotides are TGTGCCAGCAGTTACGACGGGAGCTCCTACGAGCAGTACTTC.

The chain uses TRBV6-2 or TRBV6-3 and TRBJ1-2; D uncertain. This CDR3 region has 13 residues. The V gene's germline CDR1 is MNHEY and CDR2 SVGEGT. V was shortened by 1 base and J by 8 bases, with 11 bases between the two germline ends. The CDR3 loop reads CASSYYILEGYTF. CDR3 nucleotides: TGTGCCAGCAGTTACTATATCCTGGAGGGCTACACCTTC.